Below, 20 T cell receptor beta chains from the same sample are listed, as sequenced in a study of cytomegalovirus exposure and HLA in healthy donors. The PCR made use of 60 Vbeta and 13 Jbeta primers. Sequencing was performed with immunoSEQ multiplex PCR; in TCRdb, only in-frame clones are kept and a portion is missing. The sample lists roughly 200,000 clones, roughly 80% occurring once. Sequencing was performed on PBMCs. These TCRs come from a man in his thirties or forties in good health and CMV-seronegative.

The V call is TRBV29-1, the J call TRBJ2-1; 9 nucleotides line up with TRBD2. The germline V gene encodes CDR1 SQVTM and CDR2 ANQGSEA. With 0 bases clipped from V and 9 bases from J, the junction kept 12 bases outside the gene matches. The CDR3 runs to 16 residues. The CDR3 DNA is TGCAGCGTTGAAGATCTGGGCGGGGGGGCTCCGGGTGAGCAGTTCTTC. Translation gives CSVEDLGGGAPGEQFF.

Of note for this clone: The same CDR3 can be traced to other DNA sequences in this sample. V is TRBV27 and J is TRBJ2-3, with 7 bases identical to TRBD2. The germline CDR1 and CDR2 sequences are MNHEY and SMNVEV (reference sequence). This CDR3 is built from 14 residues. The junction had 3 bases not matched to a gene; V was cut back by 3 bases and J by 3 bases. The CDR3, as DNA: TGTGCCAGCAGTTTTAAACTAGCGACAGATACGCAGTATTTT. Encoded protein: CASSFKLATDTQYF.

This clone is a singleton in its sample. CDR3 sequence: CASSGGTYTQYF. CDR3 bases: TGCGCCAGCAGTGGCGGGACTTATACGCAGTATTTT. V gene TRBV10-2 combines with J gene TRBJ2-3, with a weak D call TRBD2 (6 bases). This CDR3 has 12 residues. With 4 bases removed from V and 7 bases from J, the gap between germline ends came to 9 bases. Germline loops: CDR1 WSHSY, CDR2 SAAADI.

The chain joins TRBV2 to TRBJ1-4; D may be TRBD1 (6 bases). V lost 5 bases, J lost 7 bases, and 17 bases lay in between. Germline V gene data show CDR1 as SNHLY and CDR2 as FYNNEI. This CDR3 contains 15 residues. Written as DNA, the CDR3 is TGTGCCAGCAGTCGGACAGTTCTATGGAGTGAAAAACTGTTTTTT. Translating it yields CASSRTVLWSEKLFF.

As regards this clone: The same CDR3 also results from other DNA sequences found in this sample. The chain recombines TRBV11-2 with TRBJ2-1, with no clear D. The V gene's germline CDR1 is SGHAT and CDR2 FQNNGV. The V and J ends lost 2 bases and 4 bases respectively, with 6 bases between them. CDR3 size: 13 residues. The CDR3 DNA reads as TGTGCCAGCAGCTTATTGACTTACAATGAGCAGTTCTTC. Translating it yields CASSLLTYNEQFF.

J is TRBJ1-4 and V is TRBV18; TRBD1 matches at 9 bases. The V gene's germline CDR1 is KGHSH and CDR2 LQKENI. V lost 5 bases to trimming and J lost 8 bases; unmatched junction nucleotides: 3. The CDR3 extends over 13 amino acids. The DNA for the CDR3 is TGTGCCAGCTCATTAGGACAGGGGGAAAAACTGTTTTTT. Translating gives CASSLGQGEKLFF.

This sequence joins TRBV28 and TRBJ1-2; tentative D call: TRBD1 (6 bases). The length of the CDR3 is 13 residues. Germline V lookup: CDR1 MDHEN, CDR2 SYDVKM. Trimming pared 9 bases from V and 0 bases from J, leaving 11 bases between. The CDR3: CARPDRPNYGYTF. CDR3 bases: TGTGCCAGACCGGACAGACCTAACTATGGCTACACCTTC.

The chain couples TRBV7-2 to TRBJ2-5; possibly TRBD2 for D (7 bases). V dropped 5 bases and J dropped 0 bases, with 13 bases sitting between them. CDR1 and CDR2 from the germline V gene are SGHTA and FQGNSA. This CDR3 comprises 15 residues. The CDR3 region is CASSQEGGNQETQYF. In DNA form, the CDR3 reads TGTGCCAGCAGCCAAGAGGGGGGGAACCAAGAGACCCAGTACTTC.

This clone has a handful of counts. The gene calls are TRBV10-3 and TRBJ2-1, with a weak D call TRBD2 (5 bases). V lost 7 bases and J 6 bases, leaving 16 bases between the germline ends. The CDR3 totals 14 residues. Germline lookup yields CDR1 ENHRY and CDR2 SYGVKD. CDR3 amino acids: CAITQSWTSNEQFF. The CDR3 DNA reads as TGTGCCATCACTCAGTCATGGACTTCCAATGAGCAGTTCTTC.

This sequence joins TRBV9 and TRBJ2-1; D gene ambiguous. Trimming shortened V by 2 bases and J by 5 bases, and 2 bases separated the two germline ends. In germline, CDR1 is SGDLS, CDR2 YYNGEE. The CDR3 extends over 11 amino acids. The CDR3 loop reads CASSVNNEQFF. CDR3 DNA: TGTGCCAGCAGCGTCAACAATGAGCAGTTCTTC.

This clone appeared a single time. The V and J genes are TRBV7-9 and TRBJ1-2; 8 bases are a match to TRBD1. J lost 1 base, V lost 5 bases, and 9 bases had no gene match. Germline V gene lookup returns CDR1 SEHNR and CDR2 FQNEAQ (reference sequence). CDR3 size: 16 residues. CDR3 sequence reads: CASSQTGVSRNYGYTF. For the CDR3, the DNA is TGTGCCAGCAGCCAGACAGGGGTGTCTCGTAACTATGGCTACACCTTC.

The chain joins TRBV15 to TRBJ2-5; possibly TRBD1 for D (6 bases). V was trimmed by 4 bases and J by 10 bases, leaving 10 bases between them. The CDR3 consists of 11 residues. In germline, CDR1 is LNHNV, CDR2 YYDKDF (reference sequence). This CDR3 is CATSMGQFQYF. The CDR3 bases are TGTGCCACCAGCATGGGACAATTCCAGTACTTC.

A few counts support this clone. The chain is built from TRBV2 and TRBJ2-2, with D perhaps matching TRBD2 (6 bases). CDR3 length: 15 amino acids. CDR1 is SNHLY and CDR2 is FYNNEI in the germline V gene. Trimming pared 2 bases from V and 2 bases from J, leaving 9 bases between. CDR3 residues: CASSEKGGNTGELFF. CDR3 nucleotide sequence: TGTGCCAGCAGTGAAAAGGGAGGTAACACCGGGGAGCTGTTTTTT.

CDR3 loop: CASTLQGPTDTQYF. The CDR3 DNA follows: TGTGCCAGCACCTTACAGGGCCCCACAGATACGCAGTATTTT. The chain carries TRBV6-6 and TRBJ2-3, with D tentatively TRBD1 (6 bases). V gave up 7 bases and J gave up 2 bases, with 13 bases separating them. This CDR3 comprises 14 residues. Germline V lookup: CDR1 MNHNY, CDR2 SVGAGI (reference sequence).

The V gene is TRBV5-6, the J gene TRBJ2-3, with TRBD2 identical over 12 bases. The germline V gene encodes CDR1 SGHDT and CDR2 YYEEEE. V lost 1 base to trimming and J lost 11 bases; unmatched junction nucleotides: 8. The CDR3 is 15 amino acids. The CDR3 DNA reads as TGTGCCAGCAGCTTGACAAGACTAGCGGGGGAGGTGCAGTATTTT. Protein: CASSLTRLAGEVQYF.

Here the CDR3 DNA reads TGTGCCAGCAGTCCTACTAGCGGGGGGGGCACCGGGGAGCTGTTTTTT. Translated: CASSPTSGGGTGELFF. The gene calls are TRBV2 and TRBJ2-2; 13 bases are a match to TRBD2. With V trimmed by 5 bases and J by 4 bases, 4 bases remained unmatched. Germline-derived CDR1 and CDR2 are SNHLY and FYNNEI. There are 16 residues in the CDR3.

The chain couples TRBV7-2 to TRBJ1-2; 8 bases line up with TRBD1. The V gene end was trimmed by 5 bases and the J gene end by 7 bases; junction bases not matched to a gene: 6. The CDR3 extends over 13 amino acids. CDR1 and CDR2 (germline): SGHTA, FQGNSA. The CDR3 spells CASSTRQGAGYTF. DNA of the CDR3: TGTGCCAGCAGCACCCGGCAGGGGGCTGGCTACACCTTC.

DNA of the CDR3: TGTGCTAGTGGTTTGGGCGGGGGGGCTGCCCGTCGCACAGATACGCAGTATTTT. Protein product: CASGLGGGAARRTDTQYF. This chain connects TRBV12-5 to TRBJ2-3; 9 bases are shared with TRBD2. The CDR3 is 18 residues long. Germline V lookup: CDR1 LGHNT, CDR2 FRNRAP. Trimming took 1 base from V and 1 from J; bases not matched to a gene: 9.

This chain uses TRBV18 with TRBJ2-5, with D maybe TRBD2 (6 bases). The CDR3 has 17 residues. Germline V gene sequence: CDR1 KGHSH, CDR2 LQKENI. V gave up 6 bases and J gave up 1 base, with 21 bases separating them. The CDR3 spells CASSPQAGIVSQETQYF. The CDR3 coding sequence is TGTGCCAGCTCGCCCCAGGCGGGGATAGTATCCCAAGAGACCCAGTACTTC.

This rearrangement joins TRBV4-1 to TRBJ2-5; D not certain. CDR3 length: 13 residues. Germline CDR1 reads MGHRA; CDR2 reads YSYEKL. Trimming pared 1 base from V and 4 bases from J, leaving 7 bases between. The CDR3 spells CASSQVVPETQYF. CDR3 nucleotides: TGCGCCAGCAGCCAAGTCGTTCCAGAGACCCAGTACTTC.